The rows below give T cell receptor beta chains drawn from one sample of a study of Ad26.COV2.S vaccination and SARS-CoV-2 variants. The protocol was immunoSEQ multiplex PCR, while the TCRdb copy is restricted to in-frame clones and leaves out a portion. Found here are more than 250,000 clones, about 89% of them singletons; the top ten hold about 3.1%. The source was peripheral blood, collected in a trial of Ad26.COV2.S vaccine versus placebo. These receptors were obtained from a person between 18 and 59 years old who received the Ad26.COV2.S COVID-19 vaccine or a placebo. Each CDR3 is given with its conserved first and last residue. Expanded clones are given a class, and other clones once, few, many or no size at all.

clone_size: NA
v_call: TRBV20-1
cdr3_aa: CSASRQNQPQHF

clone_size: NA
v_call: TRBV6-5
cdr3_aa: CASRLASAYEQYF

clone_size: NA
v_call: TRBV6-5
cdr3_aa: CASRITGGPNTEAFF

clone_size: NA
v_call: TRBV6-5
cdr3_aa: CASSWGTVPNNEQFF

clone_size: NA
v_call: TRBV5-6
cdr3_aa: CASSEGGVPDNQPQHF

clone_size: NA
v_call: TRBV4-1
cdr3_aa: CASSQLDREFGYTF

clone_size: NA
v_call: TRBV11-2
cdr3_aa: CASSFIGYEQYF

clone_size: NA
v_call: TRBV6-5
cdr3_aa: CASNLGVYNEQFF

clone_size: NA
v_call: TRBV5-1
cdr3_aa: CASSLDGGMNTEAFF

clone_size: NA
v_call: TRBV7-2
cdr3_aa: CASSPRLRTPDTQYF

clone_size: NA
v_call: TRBV10-2
cdr3_aa: CASTRTTGSTEAFF

clone_size: once
v_call: TRBV5-5
cdr3_aa: CASSRGQGESLAQYF

clone_size: once
v_call: TRBV10-3
cdr3_aa: CAISETDRSNQPQHF

clone_size: once
v_call: TRBV3-1/TRBV3-2
cdr3_aa: CASSRGVGETQYF

clone_size: NA
v_call: TRBV3-1/TRBV3-2
cdr3_aa: CASSQEGGQPQHF

clone_size: NA
v_call: TRBV4-3
cdr3_aa: CASSQATSSGGADTQYF

clone_size: NA
v_call: TRBV12-5
cdr3_aa: CASGPLGGRETQYF

clone_size: NA
v_call: TRBV5-1
cdr3_aa: CASSLAVAPLYGYTF

clone_size: NA
v_call: TRBV19
cdr3_aa: CASSIRQGLGNEKLFF

clone_size: NA
v_call: TRBV13
cdr3_aa: CASSTGRRTSGFYEQYF

clone_size: NA
v_call: TRBV2
cdr3_aa: CASRRDSYNEQFF

clone_size: few
v_call: TRBV9
cdr3_aa: CASSAALSNQPQHF

clone_size: NA
v_call: TRBV5-4
cdr3_aa: CASSSPAGSPDTQYF

clone_size: once
v_call: TRBV7-2
cdr3_aa: CASSLQGTALGYTF

clone_size: once
v_call: TRBV6-5
cdr3_aa: CASSYLTGANYGYTF